These 32 T cell receptor beta chains originate from one sample sequenced in a study of PD-1 blockade in classical Hodgkin lymphoma. Produced via immunoSEQ multiplex PCR; TCRdb's table is partial and in-frame only. The sample includes about 15,000 clones, around 65% seen only once; the top ten take 6% to 8%. Time point specified: cycle 4 day 1 (C4D1), after 6 weeks of nivolumab. All the patients suffered relapse after autologous stem cell transplantation, and brentuximab vedotin exposure differed. Specimen: peripheral blood mononuclear cells (PBMCs), collected before the fourth cycle of nivolumab. The receptors stem from a human donor with classical Hodgkin lymphoma.

V usage is TRBV11-2 and J usage is TRBJ2-7, with D perhaps TRBD1 or TRBD2 (5 bases each). V shed 0 bases and J shed 3 bases, with 9 bases lying between them. This CDR3 spans 14 amino acids. CDR1 and CDR2 from the germline V gene are SGHAT and FQNNGV. The CDR3 protein is CASSLEGRHYEQYF. For the CDR3, the DNA is TGTGCCAGCAGCTTAGAGGGACGCCACTACGAGCAGTACTTC.

The chain is built from TRBV7-8 and TRBJ2-5, with 10 bases lining up with TRBD2. CDR3 length: 19 residues. Germline V gene lookup returns CDR1 SGHVS and CDR2 FQNEAQ. V was pared by 1 base and J by 2 bases, with 13 bases of the junction left unmatched. The DNA for the CDR3 is TGTGCCAGCAGCTTAGGGGGGGCTAGCGGGAGAAGGCAGCAAGAGACCCAGTACTTC. Translation: CASSLGGASGRRQQETQYF.

The chain joins TRBV4-2 to TRBJ2-3; D tentatively reads TRBD1 or TRBD2 (5 bases each). The CDR3 totals 14 residues. V was trimmed by 4 bases and J by 5 bases, leaving 13 bases between them. Germline V gives CDR1 LGHNA, CDR2 YNFKEQ. The CDR3 nucleotides are TGTGCCAGCAGCCCAGAGGGGACGGGAGATACGCAGTATTTT. Translating it yields CASSPEGTGDTQYF.

The genes are TRBV11-2 and TRBJ2-1; perhaps TRBD2 as D (6 bases). The germline CDR1 and CDR2 sequences are SGHAT and FQNNGV. The CDR3 sequence is 15 residues long. The V end lost 3 bases, the J end lost 6 bases, and 15 bases lay between the germline ends. DNA of the CDR3: TGTGCCAGCAGCTTGATCCAGGGAGCGGGCAATGAGCAGTTCTTC. Translated: CASSLIQGAGNEQFF.

This clone was observed a few times. V usage is TRBV5-1 and J usage is TRBJ2-7, with 10 bases fitting TRBD1. The V segment lost 3 bases and the J segment 3 bases; nucleotides outside the gene matches: 3. The CDR3 contains 14 residues. Germline CDR1 and CDR2: SGHRS and YFSETQ. CDR3 loop: CASSSGQGNYEQYF. CDR3 coding DNA: TGCGCCAGCAGCTCGGGACAGGGGAACTACGAGCAGTACTTC.

This clone is classed as large. The chain employs TRBV7-9 and TRBJ2-1; 9 nucleotides align to TRBD2. There are 15 residues in the CDR3. V lost 5 bases and J lost 6; bases outside the gene matches: 8. The germline V gene encodes CDR1 SEHNR and CDR2 FQNEAQ (reference sequence). CDR3 DNA sequence: TGTGCCAGCAGCGCGTTAGCGGGAGACGGCAATGAGCAGTTCTTC. Amino acid sequence: CASSALAGDGNEQFF. The complete variable domain, with remaining parts taken from reference TRBV7-9 and TRBJ2-1, reads DTGVSQNPRHKITKRGQNVTFRCDPISEHNRLYWYRQTLGQGPEFLTYFQNEAQLEKSRLLSDRFSAERPKGSFSTLEIQRTEQGDSAMYLCASSALAGDGNEQFFGPGTRLTVL.

The chain recombines TRBV6-1 with TRBJ1-1; tentative D call: TRBD1 (6 bases). CDR1 and CDR2 (germline): MNHNS, SASEGT. The V and J ends lost 8 bases and 0 bases respectively, with 13 bases between them. The CDR3 runs 14 residues. The CDR3 sequence is CASQTGWVNTEAFF. In DNA form, the CDR3 reads TGTGCCAGCCAGACAGGTTGGGTGAACACTGAAGCTTTCTTT.

This clone was picked up a small number of times. The chain links TRBV14 to TRBJ2-5; D is ambiguous. The germline CDR1 and CDR2 sequences are SGHDN and FVKESK. The germline V and J ends were trimmed by 3 bases and 2 bases, with 13 bases remaining between them. The CDR3 has 15 amino acids. The CDR3 here is CASSHGYGLQETQYF. The DNA for the CDR3 is TGTGCCAGCAGCCACGGGTACGGTCTGCAAGAGACCCAGTACTTC.

This clone was observed a few times. The chain couples TRBV7-9 to TRBJ2-1, with D perhaps matching TRBD1 (6 bases). This CDR3 comprises 14 residues. Germline assignment: CDR1 SEHNR and CDR2 FQNEAQ (reference sequence). V lost 5 bases and J lost 10, with 18 bases in between. In DNA form, the CDR3 reads TGTGCCAGCAGCGCGACTGGACAGAGGGGGGAGCAGTTCTTC. Protein product: CASSATGQRGEQFF. The complete variable domain, with remaining parts taken from reference TRBV7-9 and TRBJ2-1, reads DTGVSQNPRHKITKRGQNVTFRCDPISEHNRLYWYRQTLGQGPEFLTYFQNEAQLEKSRLLSDRFSAERPKGSFSTLEIQRTEQGDSAMYLCASSATGQRGEQFFGPGTRLTVL.

The rearrangement joins TRBV4-2 to TRBJ2-1, with 12 bases that match TRBD2. The germline V gene encodes CDR1 LGHNA and CDR2 YNFKEQ. This CDR3 has 18 residues. V trimming: 1 base; J trimming: 0 bases; junction bases outside the gene matches: 4. The CDR3 here is CASSQGTSGTSSYNEQFF. The DNA of the CDR3 is TGTGCCAGCAGCCAAGGGACTAGCGGGACGAGCTCCTACAATGAGCAGTTCTTC.

The V call is TRBV19, the J call TRBJ1-6, with D perhaps TRBD1 (6 bases). This CDR3 comprises 16 residues. Germline V lookup: CDR1 LNHDA, CDR2 SQIVND (reference sequence). V gave up 6 bases and J gave up 0 bases, with 12 bases separating them. CDR3 sequence reads: CASSLGQSSYNSPLHF. CDR3 sequence (DNA): TGTGCCAGTAGCCTCGGACAGAGCTCCTATAATTCACCCCTCCACTTT.

This sequence joins TRBV2 and TRBJ1-1, with 8 bases lining up with TRBD1. Germline V gene sequence: CDR1 SNHLY, CDR2 FYNNEI. V lost 3 bases, J lost 3 bases, and 9 bases stayed unmatched. CDR3 length: 16 residues. The CDR3 nucleotides read TGTGCCAGCAGTGATCCCGGGACAGGAGGGGACACTGAAGCTTTCTTT. It specifies CASSDPGTGGDTEAFF.

In this sample, this clone turned up once. The V call is TRBV9, the J call TRBJ1-1; tentative D call: TRBD1 (6 bases). V dropped 0 bases and J dropped 4 bases, with 13 bases sitting between them. The CDR3 runs to 15 residues. Germline CDR1 is SGDLS and CDR2 is YYNGEE. CDR3 bases: TGTGCCAGCAGCGTAGGGGCAGGGGAGGGCACTGAAGCTTTCTTT. It yields the protein CASSVGAGEGTEAFF. Looking up the rest from reference TRBV9 and TRBJ1-1 gives the full variable domain: DSGVTQTPKHLITATGQRVTLRCSPRSGDLSVYWYQQSLDQGLQFLIQYYNGEERAKGNILERFSAQQFPDLHSELNLSSLELGDSALYFCASSVGAGEGTEAFFGQGTRLTVV.

In this sample, this clone turned up once. This rearrangement joins TRBV27 to TRBJ2-3; 8 nucleotides line up with TRBD1. Germline V CDR1 and CDR2: MNHEY, SMNVEV (reference sequence). The CDR3 consists of 15 residues. J was trimmed by 7 bases and V by 6 bases; bases with no gene match: 12. The CDR3 coding sequence is TGTGCCAGCAGCCTCCAGGGGGCGCGAGGTTATACGCAGTATTTT. It is translated as CASSLQGARGYTQYF.

The V call is TRBV10-3, the J call TRBJ2-1; D is possibly TRBD2 (6 bases). This CDR3 has 14 residues. The ends were cut back, 5 bases at V and 9 bases at J, with 17 bases in the middle. Germline assignment: CDR1 ENHRY and CDR2 SYGVKD. The CDR3 nucleotides read TGTGCCATCAGTCCCCCCGGGGTAGCGGCTGAGCAGTTCTTC. Its protein product is CAISPPGVAAEQFF.

This clone is medium-sized by share. The chain recombines TRBV30 with TRBJ1-1, with TRBD1 as a possible D gene (5 bases). V was pared by 3 bases and J by 4 bases, with 9 bases between. Germline CDR1 and CDR2: GTSNPN and SVGIG (reference sequence). This CDR3 has 12 residues. The CDR3 DNA sequence: TGTGCCTGGAGCGGGGGGACCACTGAAGCTTTCTTT. Its protein is CAWSGGTTEAFF.

The V call is TRBV5-1, the J call TRBJ2-7; D is unresolved. Trimming took 3 bases from V and 6 from J, leaving 10 bases between them. The CDR3 has 12 amino acids. Germline values: CDR1 SGHRS, CDR2 YFSETQ. CDR3 region: CASSYDLSEQYF. CDR3 nucleotide sequence: TGCGCCAGCAGCTATGACCTGTCCGAGCAGTACTTC.

The chain uses TRBV10-3 and TRBJ2-1, with D unclear. Looked up from germline, CDR1 is ENHRY and CDR2 is SYGVKD. Trimming took off 6 bases at V and 9 bases at J, with 9 bases between the two ends. The CDR3 contains 11 residues. The CDR3 DNA is TGTGCCATCAGCCAGGTCGGTGAGCAGTTCTTC. It codes for CAISQVGEQFF.

The V and J genes are TRBV18 and TRBJ2-3, with D possibly matching TRBD1 (6 bases). Germline V gene lookup returns CDR1 KGHSH and CDR2 LQKENI. This CDR3 comprises 18 residues. V lost 6 bases and J lost 3, with 25 bases in between. CDR3 amino acids: CASSPGQKVASRTDTQYF. The DNA of the CDR3 is TGTGCCAGCTCGCCCGGACAGAAAGTAGCAAGTAGGACAGATACGCAGTATTTT.

This rearrangement joins TRBV29-1 to TRBJ1-1; D gene uncertain. V was shortened by 7 bases and J by 3 bases, with 9 bases between the two germline ends. Germline values: CDR1 SQVTM, CDR2 ANQGSEA. This CDR3 comprises 11 residues. The CDR3, as DNA: TGCAGCGGCGGAACAGACACTGAAGCTTTCTTT. Translation gives CSGGTDTEAFF.

The chain uses TRBV27 and TRBJ2-5; no definite D call. The end of the DNA is better explained by TRBJ2-7, so the J call may be wrong. Germline V lookup: CDR1 MNHEY, CDR2 SMNVEV (reference sequence). The CDR3 is 12 amino acids. The CDR3 spells CASPPSSYEQYF. The DNA of the CDR3 is TGTGCCAGCCCGCCCAGCTCCTACGAGCAGTACTTC.

The J gene is TRBJ2-7, the V gene TRBV11-2; TRBD1 aligns across 7 bases. The germline gives CDR1 SGHAT, CDR2 FQNNGV. This CDR3 has 16 amino acids. The ends lost 2 bases at V and 3 bases at J; junction bases unmatched: 10. The CDR3 nucleotides are TGTGCCAGCAGCTTACCCCTCGGGACAGCCTTCTACGAGCAGTACTTC. Residues: CASSLPLGTAFYEQYF.

The V call is TRBV10-1, the J call TRBJ2-1, with 11 bases matching TRBD2. This CDR3 comprises 14 residues. With 10 bases clipped from V and 8 bases from J, the junction kept 10 bases outside the gene matches. Germline CDR1 WNHNN, CDR2 SYGVQD (reference sequence). The CDR3 is CAKQTSGRSHEQFF. The CDR3 DNA follows: TGCGCCAAACAAACTAGCGGGAGATCTCATGAGCAGTTCTTC.

The chain recombines TRBV28 with TRBJ2-1, with TRBD2 matching over 12 bases. Germline lookup yields CDR1 MDHEN and CDR2 SYDVKM. Trimming removed 6 bases from V and 4 bases from J; junction bases left unmatched: 16. The CDR3 runs to 19 residues. In DNA form, the CDR3 reads TGTGCCAGCAGCACCCTAACCAGGAGGACTAGCGGGGCTTACAATGAGCAGTTCTTC. This translates into CASSTLTRRTSGAYNEQFF. The whole variable domain, filled in from reference TRBV28 and TRBJ2-1, reads DVKVTQSSRYLVKRTGEKVFLECVQDMDHENMFWYRQDPGLGLRLIYFSYDVKMKEKGDIPEGYSVSREKKERFSLILESASTNQTSMYLCASSTLTRRTSGAYNEQFFGPGTRLTVL.

Points on this clone: At one end the junction does not follow the germline gene, possibly because of a read error. The chain joins TRBV5-6 to TRBJ2-7, with 13 bases matching TRBD2. Germline CDR1 reads SGHDT; CDR2 reads YYEEEE. This CDR3 region has 15 residues. CDR3 amino acids: CASSYRTSGSYEQHF. The CDR3, as DNA: TGTGCCAGCAGCTACCGGACTAGCGGGAGCTACGAGCAGCACTTC. Complete variable domain (other parts from reference TRBV5-6 and TRBJ2-7): DAGVTQSPTHLIKTRGQQVTLRCSPKSGHDTVSWYQQALGQGPQFIFQYYEEEERQRGNFPDRFSGHQFPNYSSELNVNALLLGDSALYLCASSYRTSGSYEQHFGPGTRLTVT.

The chain couples TRBV9 to TRBJ1-1, with 7 bases fitting TRBD1. The CDR3 consists of 18 residues. V shed 1 base and J 0 bases; nucleotides not matched to a gene: 12. Germline CDR1 reads SGDLS; CDR2 reads YYNGEE. The CDR3 bases are TGTGCCAGCAGCGTATCAGGTTCGGACAGGTACGTGAACACTGAAGCTTTCTTT. Its translation is CASSVSGSDRYVNTEAFF.

The chain joins TRBV19 to TRBJ2-1, with 7 bases identical to TRBD2. CDR1 and CDR2 from the germline V gene are LNHDA and SQIVND (reference sequence). This CDR3 comprises 14 residues. With 7 bases clipped from V and 9 bases from J, the junction kept 12 bases outside the gene matches. The CDR3 spells CASTLGIGLGEQFF. For the CDR3, the DNA is TGTGCCAGTACTTTAGGGATCGGACTAGGTGAGCAGTTCTTC.

The DNA of the CDR3 is TGTGCCAGCAGCTACAGCGGGAGGGGAACCTACGAGCAGTACTTC. This encodes CASSYSGRGTYEQYF. This chain uses TRBV5-4 with TRBJ2-7; 10 bases are shared with TRBD2. CDR3 length equals 15 residues. Per germline, CDR1 SGHNT and CDR2 YYREEE (reference sequence). V shed 3 bases and J 2 bases; nucleotides not matched to a gene: 5.

V usage is TRBV5-8 and J usage is TRBJ2-1, with TRBD2 identical over 10 bases. The CDR3 is 18 amino acids. Germline-derived CDR1 and CDR2 are SGHTS and YDEGEE. With 4 bases clipped from V and 2 bases from J, the junction kept 12 bases outside the gene matches. The DNA for the CDR3 is TGTGCCAGCAGCGCGAGCTGGGAACTAGCGGGGACCTACAATGAGCAGTTCTTC. Protein product: CASSASWELAGTYNEQFF. Based on the CDR3 plus reference TRBV5-8 and TRBJ2-1, the full variable domain is EAGVTQSPTHLIKTRGQQATLRCSPISGHTSVYWYQQALGLGLQFLLWYDEGEERNRGNFPPRFSGRQFPNYSSELNVNALELEDSALYLCASSASWELAGTYNEQFFGPGTRLTVL.

As DNA, the CDR3 is TGTGCCAGCAGCCTCTCGGCGGTTTTCTACGAGCAGTACTTC. It yields the protein CASSLSAVFYEQYF. This chain links TRBV13 with TRBJ2-7; D unresolved. The CDR3 consists of 14 residues. V lost 5 bases, J lost 3 bases, and 14 bases lay in between. In germline, CDR1 is PRHDT, CDR2 FYEKMQ (reference sequence).

The rearrangement joins TRBV19 to TRBJ1-1, with TRBD1 matching 7 bases. Germline V gene lookup returns CDR1 LNHDA and CDR2 SQIVND (reference sequence). The J segment lost 0 bases and the V segment lost 3 bases, leaving 7 bases of the junction unmatched. The CDR3 sequence is 16 residues long. CDR3 DNA: TGTGCCAGTAGTATTTGGCTGACAGGGATGAACACTGAAGCTTTCTTT. It encodes CASSIWLTGMNTEAFF.

The chain links TRBV28 to TRBJ1-5; D may be TRBD1 (5 bases). V dropped 6 bases and J dropped 1 base, with 16 bases sitting between them. CDR3 length: 16 residues. CDR1 MDHEN and CDR2 SYDVKM come from the germline V gene. CDR3 sequence: CASSPNRPLSNQPQHF. DNA for the CDR3: TGTGCCAGCAGCCCTAACAGGCCCCTAAGCAATCAGCCCCAGCATTTT.